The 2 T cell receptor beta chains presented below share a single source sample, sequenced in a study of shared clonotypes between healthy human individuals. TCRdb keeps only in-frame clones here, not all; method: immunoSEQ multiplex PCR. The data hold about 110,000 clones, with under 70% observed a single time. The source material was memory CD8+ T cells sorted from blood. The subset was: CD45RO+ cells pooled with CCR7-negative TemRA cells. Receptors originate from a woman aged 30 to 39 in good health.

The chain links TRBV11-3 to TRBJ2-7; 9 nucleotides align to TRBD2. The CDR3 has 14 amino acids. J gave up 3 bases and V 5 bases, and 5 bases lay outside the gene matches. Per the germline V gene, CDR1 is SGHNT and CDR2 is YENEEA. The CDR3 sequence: CASSRSAGGYEQYF. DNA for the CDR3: TGTGCCAGCAGCCGATCAGCGGGAGGCTACGAGCAGTACTTC.

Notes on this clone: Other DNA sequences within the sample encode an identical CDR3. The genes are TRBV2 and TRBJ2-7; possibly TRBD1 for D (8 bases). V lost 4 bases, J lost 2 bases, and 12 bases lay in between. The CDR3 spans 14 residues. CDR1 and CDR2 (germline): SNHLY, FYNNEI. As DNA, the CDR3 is TGTGCCAGCAGTGCAACAGGGGGGGCCTACGAGCAGTACTTC. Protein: CASSATGGAYEQYF. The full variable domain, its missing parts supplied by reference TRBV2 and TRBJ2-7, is EPEVTQTPSHQVTQMGQEVILRCVPISNHLYFYWYRQILGQKVEFLVSFYNNEISEKSEIFDDQFSVERPDGSNFTLKIRSTKLEDSAMYFCASSATGGAYEQYFGPGTRLTVT.